These T cell receptor beta chains were read from a single sample in a study of Ad26.COV2.S vaccination and SARS-CoV-2 variants. The data were produced by immunoSEQ multiplex PCR, yet TCRdb's version contains in-frame clones alone and is incomplete. The repertoire holds hundreds of thousands of clones, with more than 70% as singletons. Sequencing used peripheral blood, obtained in a trial of Ad26.COV2.S vaccine versus placebo. These receptors came from a person between 18 and 65 years old who received the Ad26.COV2.S COVID-19 vaccine or a placebo. Both conserved end residues are part of each CDR3. A D gene is named only where the DNA matches it firmly. Clone sizes are given selectively: once, few, many, or a class where the clone is expanded.

j_gene | v_gene | d_gene | abundance | CDR3nt | CDR3aa
TRBJ2-3 | TRBV5-4 | - | - | TGTGCCAGCAGCTTGGGTACGGGGGTGTCTATTAGGGATACGCAGTATTTT | CASSLGTGVSIRDTQYF
TRBJ1-1 | TRBV14 | - | - | TGTGCCAGCAGCCCCTACCAGGAGGGGACTGAAGCTTTCTTT | CASSPYQEGTEAFF
TRBJ1-2 | TRBV3-1/TRBV3-2 | - | once | TGTGCCAGCAGCCAAGATCGACAGGATTTTTCCGGCTACACCTTC | CASSQDRQDFSGYTF
TRBJ2-1 | TRBV6-6 | - | - | TGTGCCAGCAGTTACTCCGGAGAGCAGTTCTTC | CASSYSGEQFF
TRBJ2-7 | TRBV7-2 | TRBD1 | few | TGTGCCAGCAGCCTTTCGGGACAGGGGGTATTTCCCTACGAGCAGTACTTC | CASSLSGQGVFPYEQYF
TRBJ2-5 | TRBV19 | - | - | TGTGCCTCTGGAGGGAGCCTGGGTGAGACCCAGTACTTC | CASGGSLGETQYF
TRBJ2-1 | TRBV4-3 | - | - | TGCGCCAGCAGCCGCATACTGGCGGCGGCCCCCTACAATGAGCAGTTCTTC | CASSRILAAAPYNEQFF
TRBJ1-5 | TRBV18 | TRBD1 | - | TGTGCCAGCTCAATGACCACAGGGGGCGATCAGCCCCAGCATTTT | CASSMTTGGDQPQHF
TRBJ1-1 | TRBV7-9 | TRBD1 | - | TGTGCCAGCAGCATTACAGGGGGCTTGAACACTGAAGCTTTCTTT | CASSITGGLNTEAFF
TRBJ2-5 | TRBV6-5 | - | - | TGTGCCAGCAGTTCCGGAGGATGGCCTGGGCAAGAGACCCAGTACTTC | CASSSGGWPGQETQYF
TRBJ2-1 | TRBV19 | TRBD1 | - | TGTGCCAGTAGTAAAACAGGGGCCCCGTTCGGCTACAATGAGCAGTTCTTC | CASSKTGAPFGYNEQFF
TRBJ2-6 | TRBV18 | TRBD1 | - | TGTGCCAGCTCACCGGCCGCGACAGGGAGCGGGGCCAACGTCCTGACTTTC | CASSPAATGSGANVLTF
TRBJ2-3 | TRBV29-1 | - | - | TGCAGCGTTGAAAAGAATGGAGATACGCAGTATTTT | CSVEKNGDTQYF
TRBJ2-2 | TRBV30 | - | - | TGTGCCTGGAGTGTATCAGGGAGCTTCACCGGGGAGCTGTTTTTT | CAWSVSGSFTGELFF
TRBJ2-1 | TRBV5-4 | TRBD2 | - | TGTGCCAGCAGCCCGTTGGAGCGGGAGGATGTCTACAATGAGCAGTTCTTC | CASSPLEREDVYNEQFF
TRBJ2-3 | TRBV27 | - | - | TGTGCCAGCAGTTTATTTTTCACAGATACGCAGTATTTT | CASSLFFTDTQYF
TRBJ1-6 | TRBV6-5 | TRBD1 | - | TGTGCCAGCAGTTCCTCACAGGGGAGAAGTTCACCCCTCCACTTT | CASSSSQGRSSPLHF
TRBJ1-6 | TRBV10-1 | - | - | TGCGCCAGCAGTGAGGTGTTTGGGGAATCACCCCTCCACTTT | CASSEVFGESPLHF
TRBJ1-2 | TRBV19 | TRBD1 | - | TGTGCCAGTAGTACCCAGACAGGGGCGACCAGCGGCTACACCTTC | CASSTQTGATSGYTF
TRBJ1-2 | TRBV5-4 | TRBD1 | - | TGTGCCAGCAGCCTGGGACAGGGGGACGATGGCTACACCTTC | CASSLGQGDDGYTF
TRBJ2-7 | TRBV2 | - | - | TGTGCCAGCAGTGAAGTTGGCTTTTCTTACGAGCAGTACTTC | CASSEVGFSYEQYF
TRBJ2-1 | TRBV7-8 | - | - | TGTGCCAGCAGCGGGCGGGTCTTAAAACCGGGGGTTGAGCAGTTCTTC | CASSGRVLKPGVEQFF
TRBJ2-1 | TRBV5-5 | TRBD2 | - | TGTGCCAGCAGCCGGACTAGCGATGACAATGAGCAGTTCTTC | CASSRTSDDNEQFF
TRBJ1-4 | TRBV6-2/TRBV6-3 | TRBD1 | once | TGTGCCAGCAGCCCCGCCGGGACAGGGGGCGAAAAACTGTTTTTT | CASSPAGTGGEKLFF
TRBJ1-1 | TRBV19 | TRBD1 | - | TGTGCCAGCCGAGCAGGGGGCTTCACTGAAGCTTTCTTT | CASRAGGFTEAFF
TRBJ2-7 | TRBV12-3/TRBV12-4 | - | once | TGTGCCAGCAGTTTTGGCGGCTACGAGCAGTACTTC | CASSFGGYEQYF
TRBJ1-4 | TRBV12-2 | - | - | TGTGCAAGTCGCCGGCACGGGATGTATAAGAGCCCCTATGAAAAACTGTTTTTT | CASRRHGMYKSPYEKLFF
TRBJ1-5 | TRBV6-2/TRBV6-3 | TRBD1 | - | TGTGCCAGCAGTTCATCAGGGGGAGTTAGCAATCAGCCCCAGCATTTT | CASSSSGGVSNQPQHF
TRBJ2-1 | TRBV7-9 | TRBD1 | - | TGTGCCAGCAGCTTATATCCGGGACAGGGGGGTGTTGAGCAGTTCTTC | CASSLYPGQGGVEQFF
TRBJ1-2 | TRBV7-9 | TRBD1 | - | TGTGCCAGCAGCCCCCGGACAGGGAGTAATGGCTACACCTTC | CASSPRTGSNGYTF
TRBJ1-1 | TRBV6-5 | - | - | TGTGCCAGCAGTTACTCGCTGAACAATTTCCCTGAAGCTTTCTTT | CASSYSLNNFPEAFF
TRBJ2-2 | TRBV5-1 | TRBD2 | - | TGCGCCAGCAGCTTGTTGACGGGAGGGCGTCGCACCGGGGAGCTGTTTTTT | CASSLLTGGRRTGELFF
TRBJ2-7 | TRBV5-1 | - | - | TGCGCCAGCAGCTTTAGGGACGTAAACTACGAGCAGTACTTC | CASSFRDVNYEQYF
TRBJ2-7 | TRBV3-1/TRBV3-2 | TRBD2 | - | TGTGCCAGCAGCCGTTCCCGGGGGGGCCTCGAGCAGTACTTC | CASSRSRGGLEQYF
TRBJ2-1 | TRBV6-5 | - | - | TGTGCCAGCAGTTATACATCTTACAATGAGCAGTTCTTC | CASSYTSYNEQFF
TRBJ2-7 | TRBV11-2 | TRBD2 | once | TGTGCCAGCAGCTTAGAACTAGCGGGGGCCTACGAGCAGTACTTC | CASSLELAGAYEQYF
TRBJ2-7 | TRBV5-4 | TRBD1 | - | TGTGCCAGCAGCGGACTCGGACAGGGCTCCCACGAGCAGTACTTC | CASSGLGQGSHEQYF
TRBJ2-7 | TRBV5-1 | - | - | TGCGCCAGCACTGACAGTCCCCTCGAGCAGTACTTC | CASTDSPLEQYF
TRBJ1-5 | TRBV6-6 | - | - | TGTGCCAGCAGTCCGGGACCGACTAATCAGCCCCAGCATTTT | CASSPGPTNQPQHF
TRBJ2-1 | TRBV5-6 | TRBD1 | - | TGTGCCAGCAGCTTGCAGGGGGTGAGCTCCTACAATGAGCAGTTCTTC | CASSLQGVSSYNEQFF
TRBJ2-2 | TRBV30 | - | - | TGTGCCTGGACCATGATAAACACGAACACCGGGGAGCTGTTTTTT | CAWTMINTNTGELFF
TRBJ2-7 | TRBV5-4 | - | - | TGTGCCAGCAGCGACCTAGCGACGGGAGCCTACGAGCAGTACTTC | CASSDLATGAYEQYF
TRBJ1-2 | TRBV7-9 | TRBD1 | few | TGTGCCAGCAGCCATACCCGACAGGGGAGTAACTATGGCTACACCTTC | CASSHTRQGSNYGYTF
TRBJ2-7 | TRBV18 | - | - | TGTGCCAGCTCACCTCCTCTGGGTAGCTACGAGCAGTACTTC | CASSPPLGSYEQYF